Sequencing of this TCR beta chain was carried out in a study of blood T cells in healthy people across ages. Study-level points and caveats: The study found TCR beta diversity correlated strongly with naive T cell percentage.

Next came a second PCR, run for about 7 to 11 cycles, which used a sample-barcoded 5' primer along with a J-beta primer mix. Each sample yielded at least 3 million CDR3-containing paired-end reads. TCRdb ran MiXCR on the 5' RACE reads and lists one entry per CDR3 protein. The top ten clones hold about 9.4% of a sample with 750,000 to 1,000,000 distinct CDR3 sequences, 25% to 35% of them seen once. This CDR3 contains 17 residues. Germline loops: CDR1 DFQATT, CDR2 SNEGSKA (reference sequence). Trimming cost V 0 bases and J 0 bases, with 15 bases left between them. Each donor had roughly 10 milliliters of peripheral blood drawn. Isolating PBMCs gave at least 6 million of these cells per sample. This clonotype appeared many times. The antigen remains unidentified. The same sample was also used in a study of T cells of mothers and their children.

The clonotype comes from a woman in her forties in good health. The sequenced sample was blood. The chain couples TRBV20-1 to TRBJ2-1, with a possible D match to TRBD2 (6 bases). The chain's CDR3 is CSARDLEGLDSYNEQFF. The CDR3 nucleotides are TGCAGTGCTAGAGATCTCGAGGGACTCGACTCCTACAATGAGCAGTTCTTC.